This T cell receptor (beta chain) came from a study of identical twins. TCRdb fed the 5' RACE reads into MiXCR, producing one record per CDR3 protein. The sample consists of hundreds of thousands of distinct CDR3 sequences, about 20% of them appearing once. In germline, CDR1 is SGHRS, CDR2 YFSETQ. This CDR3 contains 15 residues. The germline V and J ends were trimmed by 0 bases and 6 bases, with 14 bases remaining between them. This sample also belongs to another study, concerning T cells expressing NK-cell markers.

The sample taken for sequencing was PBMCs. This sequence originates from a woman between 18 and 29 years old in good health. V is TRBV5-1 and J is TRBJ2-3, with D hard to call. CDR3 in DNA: TGCGCCAGCAGCTTGGAGGTCAGGACCGACGATACGCAGTATTTT. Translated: CASSLEVRTDDTQYF.